A single sample gave rise to the 16 T cell receptor beta chains below, sequenced in a study of blood T cell repertoires in COVID-19. Clones were sequenced by immunoSEQ multiplex PCR, and TCRdb holds only the in-frame ones, with some missing. The sample holds about 130,000 clones, over 75% seen once. Sequencing was performed on peripheral blood. The receptors were sampled from a woman over 75 with acute or convalescent COVID-19.

This chain links TRBV5-1 with TRBJ2-1, with D possibly TRBD1 on 5 matching bases. This CDR3 region has 14 residues. The germline V gene has CDR1 SGHRS and CDR2 YFSETQ. Trimming left V 2 bases short and J 8 bases short, with 14 bases between. The CDR3 loop is CASSLQGDKDEQFF. The CDR3 DNA sequence: TGCGCCAGCAGCTTACAAGGGGATAAGGATGAGCAGTTCTTC.

This rearrangement joins TRBV2 to TRBJ1-5, with D hard to call. V lost 6 bases and J 5 bases, leaving 11 bases between the germline ends. The length of the CDR3 is 13 residues. CDR1 and CDR2 from the germline V gene are SNHLY and FYNNEI. CDR3 sequence reads: CASRLHEDQPQHF. The CDR3 region has the DNA TGTGCCAGCAGACTTCATGAGGATCAGCCCCAGCATTTT.

The chain employs TRBV15 and TRBJ1-1; 10 nucleotides align to TRBD1. The germline gives CDR1 LNHNV, CDR2 YYDKDF (reference sequence). Trimming took 1 base from V and 0 from J; bases not matched to a gene: 5. The CDR3 has 17 amino acids. Here the CDR3 reads CATSRGTGGAMNTEAFF. The CDR3 region has the DNA TGTGCCACCAGCAGAGGGACAGGGGGGGCTATGAACACTGAAGCTTTCTTT.

This chain connects TRBV11-1 to TRBJ2-1, with D unresolved. The CDR3 totals 14 residues. Trimming pared 5 bases from V and 6 bases from J, leaving 14 bases between. The V gene's germline CDR1 is SGHAT and CDR2 FQDESV (reference sequence). The CDR3 loop is CASSRALSSNEQFF. The CDR3 coding sequence is TGTGCCAGCAGCCGAGCCCTTTCTAGCAATGAGCAGTTCTTC. Looking up the rest from reference TRBV11-1 and TRBJ2-1 gives the full variable domain: EAEVAQSPRYKITEKSQAVAFWCDPISGHATLYWYRQILGQGPELLVQFQDESVVDDSQLPKDRFSAERLKGVDSTLKIQPAELGDSAMYLCASSRALSSNEQFFGPGTRLTVL.

This rearrangement joins TRBV18 to TRBJ2-7; perhaps TRBD2 as D (5 bases). This CDR3 has 12 residues. The V and J ends lost 6 bases and 5 bases respectively, with 11 bases between them. In germline, CDR1 is KGHSH, CDR2 LQKENI. In DNA form, the CDR3 reads TGTGCCAGCTCTTTTGGGGAGAACGAGCAGTACGTC. Translation: CASSFGENEQYV.

This chain connects TRBV5-6 to TRBJ1-4, with 11 bases lining up with TRBD1. Germline trimming cut 4 bases from V and 5 bases from J; bases unmatched to any gene: 7. Germline lookup yields CDR1 SGHDT and CDR2 YYEEEE. The CDR3 runs to 16 residues. The DNA of the CDR3 is TGTGCCAGCAGCGCCGGACAGGGGGCTCAAAATGAAAAACTGTTTTTT. This sequence encodes CASSAGQGAQNEKLFF.

The rearrangement uses TRBV19 and TRBJ2-6; D may be TRBD2 (6 bases). Per germline, CDR1 LNHDA and CDR2 SQIVND (reference sequence). This CDR3 is built from 18 residues. The V end was cut by 4 bases, the J end by 3 bases, with 19 bases between. As DNA, the CDR3 is TGTGCCAGTAGTACCGGGGGTAAGGTCGTGAGTGGGGCCAACGTCCTGACTTTC. This codes for CASSTGGKVVSGANVLTF. The complete variable domain, with remaining parts taken from reference TRBV19 and TRBJ2-6, reads DGGITQSPKYLFRKEGQNVTLSCEQNLNHDAMYWYRQDPGQGLRLIYYSQIVNDFQKGDIAEGYSVSREKKESFPLTVTSAQKNPTAFYLCASSTGGKVVSGANVLTFGAGSRLTVL.

This sequence joins TRBV3-1 (or the pseudogene TRBV3-2) and TRBJ1-2, with unresolved D. The germline V and J ends were trimmed by 1 base and 2 bases, with 5 bases remaining between them. This CDR3 has 13 amino acids. CDR1 and CDR2 (germline): LGHDT, YNNKEL (reference sequence). The DNA of the CDR3 is TGTGCCAGCAGCCAAGGGAGAAACTATGGCTACACCTTC. This gives the protein CASSQGRNYGYTF.

The CDR3 sequence is CASSSSRQSRSYNSPLHF. The DNA of the CDR3 is TGTGCCAGCAGCTCGAGTCGACAGAGCCGCTCCTATAATTCACCCCTCCACTTT. The V call is TRBV7-9, the J call TRBJ1-6; a possible D gene is TRBD1 (5 bases). Germline-derived CDR1 and CDR2 are SEHNR and FQNEAQ (reference sequence). This CDR3 spans 18 amino acids. Trimming removed 4 bases at V and 0 bases at J, with 16 bases between.

The chain carries TRBV5-6 and TRBJ1-2, with D unclear. The CDR3 sequence is 12 residues long. V shed 4 bases and J shed 4 bases, with 8 bases lying between them. Germline lookup yields CDR1 SGHDT and CDR2 YYEEEE. The DNA for the CDR3 is TGTGCCAGCAGCCCCGAGGGCTATGGCTACACCTTC. This sequence encodes CASSPEGYGYTF.

The chain is built from TRBV5-4 and TRBJ2-2, with 7 bases fitting TRBD1. The junction had 4 bases not matched to a gene; V was cut back by 6 bases and J by 5 bases. The CDR3 loop spans 13 amino acids. The V gene's germline CDR1 is SGHNT and CDR2 YYREEE (reference sequence). The CDR3 DNA reads TGTGCCAGCACCTGGACAGGTACCGGGGAGCTGTTTTTT. Amino acid sequence: CASTWTGTGELFF.

This chain joins TRBV7-2 and TRBJ2-7; perhaps TRBD2 as D (5 bases). V gave up 3 bases and J gave up 3 bases, with 12 bases separating them. The germline V gene encodes CDR1 SGHTA and CDR2 FQGNSA. This CDR3 contains 14 residues. Here the CDR3 DNA reads TGTGCCAGCAGCTTGGGGAGCTTCGACTACGAGCAGTACTTC. Protein product: CASSLGSFDYEQYF.

In this sample, this clone turned up once. J is TRBJ2-3 and V is TRBV5-1; no clear D. The germline V gene has CDR1 SGHRS and CDR2 YFSETQ. CDR3 length: 14 amino acids. The germline V and J ends were trimmed by 0 bases and 3 bases, with 8 bases remaining between them. The CDR3 loop is CASSLAQKTDTQYF. The CDR3 DNA reads as TGCGCCAGCAGCTTGGCTCAGAAAACAGATACGCAGTATTTT.

The chain links TRBV19 to TRBJ1-1; a weak D match, TRBD1 (5 bases). The CDR3 is made up of 15 amino acids. The V end was cut by 5 bases, the J end by 0 bases, with 13 bases between. The germline V gene has CDR1 LNHDA and CDR2 SQIVND (reference sequence). CDR3 sequence (DNA): TGTGCCAGTAGTCTCCCTGGGGGGGTGAACACTGAAGCTTTCTTT. This sequence encodes CASSLPGGVNTEAFF.

The chain uses TRBV5-1 and TRBJ2-4; 10 bases align to TRBD1. The CDR3 sequence is 21 residues long. The germline V gene has CDR1 SGHRS and CDR2 YFSETQ. J gave up 0 bases and V 0 bases, and 15 bases lay outside the gene matches. This CDR3 is CASSLGDPGQGTQLAKNIQYF. CDR3 nucleotides: TGCGCCAGCAGCTTGGGGGACCCGGGACAGGGGACCCAACTAGCCAAAAACATTCAGTACTTC. Filled out from reference TRBV5-1 and TRBJ2-4, the complete variable domain reads KAGVTQTPRYLIKTRGQQVTLSCSPISGHRSVSWYQQTPGQGLQFLFEYFSETQRNKGNFPGRFSGRQFSNSRSEMNVSTLELGDSALYLCASSLGDPGQGTQLAKNIQYFGAGTRLSVL.

V is TRBV29-1 and J is TRBJ1-1; 9 bases agree with TRBD1. With 7 bases clipped from V and 4 bases from J, the junction kept 7 bases outside the gene matches. Germline values: CDR1 SQVTM, CDR2 ANQGSEA. The CDR3 has 13 residues. The CDR3 sequence: CSGQGQGITEAFF. The CDR3 DNA sequence: TGCAGCGGCCAGGGACAGGGCATCACTGAAGCTTTCTTT. The entire variable domain, with the rest obtained from reference TRBV29-1 and TRBJ1-1, is as follows: SAVISQKPSRDICQRGTSLTIQCQVDSQVTMMFWYRQQPGQSLTLIATANQGSEATYESGFVIDKFPISRPNLTFSTLTVSNMSPEDSSIYLCSGQGQGITEAFFGQGTRLTVV.